A single sample gave rise to the 18 T cell receptor beta chains below, sequenced in a study of blood T cells in healthy people across ages. Alongside a J-beta primer mix, a sample-barcoded 5' primer served in a second PCR lasting 7 to 11 cycles. Each CDR3 protein gets one entry after TCRdb re-called the 5' RACE reads with MiXCR. The repertoire has roughly 1.7 million distinct CDR3 sequences, roughly 30% of them found once; the top ten carry 11%. Sequenced sample: blood. The receptor source for this set is a woman aged 30 to 39 in good health.

This chain joins TRBV4-1 and TRBJ2-7, with TRBD2 matching over 8 bases. The CDR3 spans 14 residues. The V gene end was trimmed by 3 bases and the J gene end by 4 bases; junction bases not matched to a gene: 5. Germline V lookup: CDR1 MGHRA, CDR2 YSYEKL. In nucleotides, the CDR3 is TGCGCCAGCAGCCAGAAGACTAGCGAGTACGAGCAGTACTTC. This sequence encodes CASSQKTSEYEQYF.

The genes are TRBV27 and TRBJ2-2, with 13 positions matching TRBD2. Unmatched junction bases numbered 9, after V lost 7 bases and J lost 1 base. The CDR3 runs 18 residues. Germline V lookup: CDR1 MNHEY, CDR2 SMNVEV (reference sequence). The CDR3 DNA is TGTGCCAGCACCGATGGACTAGCGGGAGAGGGGAACACCGGGGAGCTGTTTTTT. Protein: CASTDGLAGEGNTGELFF.

V usage is TRBV4-1 and J usage is TRBJ1-5, with D perhaps TRBD1 (6 bases). Germline lookup yields CDR1 MGHRA and CDR2 YSYEKL. V was trimmed by 1 base and J by 8 bases, leaving 24 bases between them. This CDR3 comprises 18 residues. The CDR3 reads CASSQVLGVQGEMEPQHF. The CDR3 DNA reads as TGCGCCAGCAGCCAAGTATTAGGAGTACAGGGTGAAATGGAGCCCCAGCATTTT.

This clonotype has just a few counts. V and J are TRBV9 and TRBJ2-4, with D tentatively TRBD1 (5 bases). Germline values: CDR1 SGDLS, CDR2 YYNGEE. V lost 4 bases and J lost 13, with 27 bases in between. The length of the CDR3 is 16 residues. In DNA, the CDR3 is TGTGCCAGCAGCTCACGCTCCGGAGTCCCAGGGTACGGGCAGTACTTC. This encodes CASSSRSGVPGYGQYF.

Comments on this clonotype: A much larger clone lies a single base off, so this may be a read error. This rearrangement joins TRBV7-2 to TRBJ2-7; D call uncertain. This CDR3 region has 14 residues. The germline V gene has CDR1 SGHTA and CDR2 FQGNSA. DNA for the CDR3: TGTGCCAGCAGCTTAGGGGCAGCTCCCTACGAGCGGTACTTC. Translation gives CASSLGAAPYERYF.

This clonotype was seen many times. V gene TRBV7-2 combines with J gene TRBJ2-3; 9 positions match TRBD2. The CDR3 length is 20 residues. V trimming: 1 base; J trimming: 0 bases; junction bases outside the gene matches: 14. The V gene's germline CDR1 is SGHTA and CDR2 FQGNSA. The CDR3 DNA follows: TGTGCCAGCAGCTTAGTGGGACTAGCCGCGATACGAACTAGCACAGATACGCAGTATTTT. This sequence encodes CASSLVGLAAIRTSTDTQYF.

This clonotype was counted only a few times. This chain connects TRBV10-3 to TRBJ2-1; possible D gene TRBD2, 7 bases. CDR3 length: 12 residues. Germline CDR1 is ENHRY and CDR2 is SYGVKD. Trimming pared 7 bases from V and 9 bases from J, leaving 13 bases between. The CDR3 spells CAIKGGKVEQFF. As DNA, the CDR3 is TGTGCCATCAAGGGGGGGAAAGTTGAGCAGTTCTTC.

This clonotype showed up just once. This may be a read error: a much more frequent sequence differs by one nucleotide. The chain couples TRBV25-1 to TRBJ2-7; 12 bases align to TRBD2. The end of the DNA is better explained by TRBJ2-5, so the J call may be wrong. The CDR3 consists of 15 residues. The germline CDR1 and CDR2 sequences are MGHDK and SYGVNS. In DNA, the CDR3 is TGTGCCAACAGTGTGCGACTAGCGGGAGAGGAGACCCAGTACTTC. Amino acid sequence: CANSVRLAGEETQYF.

A single count supports this clonotype. V gene TRBV12-5 combines with J gene TRBJ1-2; D remains unclear. The CDR3 is 15 amino acids. CDR1 is LGHNT and CDR2 is FRNRAP in the germline V gene. With 4 bases removed from V and 10 bases from J, the gap between germline ends came to 22 bases. In DNA, the CDR3 is TGTGCTAGTGGTTCGAATCGGACCCCTGTTAGCGACTACACCTTC. As protein: CASGSNRTPVSDYTF. The variable domain in full, with the rest retrieved from reference TRBV12-5 and TRBJ1-2, is DARVTQTPRHKVTEMGQEVTMRCQPILGHNTVFWYRQTMMQGLELLAYFRNRAPLDDSGMPKDRFSAEMPDATLATLKIQPSEPRDSAVYFCASGSNRTPVSDYTFGSGTRLTVV.

This clonotype appeared a few times. The V and J genes are TRBV20-1 and TRBJ2-1, with TRBD2 matching 12 bases. This CDR3 region has 16 residues. The ends lost 6 bases at V and 7 bases at J; junction bases unmatched: 13. Germline CDR1 is DFQATT and CDR2 is SNEGSKA (reference sequence). CDR3 sequence: CSARNPTSGRRNEQFF. The CDR3 bases are TGCAGTGCCCGTAACCCGACTAGCGGGAGAAGGAATGAGCAGTTCTTC.

V gene TRBV28 combines with J gene TRBJ2-5, with D perhaps matching TRBD1 (5 bases). The CDR3 totals 14 residues. Trimming shortened V by 6 bases and J by 11 bases, and 22 bases separated the two germline ends. Per germline, CDR1 MDHEN and CDR2 SYDVKM. CDR3 sequence reads: CASRGLVEKLEQYF. The CDR3 coding sequence is TGTGCCAGCAGGGGGCTGGTGGAAAAACTTGAGCAGTACTTC.

J is TRBJ2-1 and V is TRBV6-5, with D possibly matching TRBD1 (5 bases). The CDR3 runs 13 residues. Germline V lookup: CDR1 MNHEY, CDR2 SVGAGI. Between the trimmed V and J ends, which lost 4 bases and 10 bases, there was a span of 14 bases. The CDR3: CASSFAPGWEQFF. The CDR3 DNA sequence: TGTGCCAGCAGTTTCGCCCCAGGGTGGGAGCAGTTCTTC.

This clonotype appeared a few times. The V call is TRBV25-1, the J call TRBJ2-7, with 7 bases aligning to TRBD2. CDR1 MGHDK and CDR2 SYGVNS come from the germline V gene. The CDR3 is made up of 15 amino acids. With 6 bases clipped from V and 2 bases from J, the junction kept 10 bases outside the gene matches. CDR3 region: CASRTASGPAYEQYF. The DNA for the CDR3 is TGTGCCAGCAGGACAGCTAGCGGACCTGCCTACGAGCAGTACTTC.

This clonotype was counted a few times. The J gene is TRBJ2-1, the V gene TRBV25-1; D could derive from TRBD1 or TRBD2 (5 bases each). The V and J ends lost 1 base and 4 bases respectively, with 14 bases between them. Germline CDR1 is MGHDK and CDR2 is SYGVNS. The CDR3 consists of 16 residues. The CDR3 reads CASSESRDRGYNEQFF. DNA of the CDR3: TGTGCCAGCAGTGAATCCCGGGACCGAGGGTACAATGAGCAGTTCTTC.

For this clonotype: Its ends do not fully match the called genes, so a read error is possible. J is TRBJ2-1 and V is TRBV7-9; D gene uncertain. The CDR3 sequence is 13 residues long. Per the germline V gene, CDR1 is SEHNR and CDR2 is FQNEAQ (reference sequence). The CDR3 sequence: CTSSLGTYNEQFF. CDR3 DNA: TGTACCAGCAGCTTAGGAACTTACAATGAGCAGTTCTTC.

This clonotype appeared a few times. The chain has TRBV4-2 and TRBJ2-3; 13 bases are shared with TRBD2. Germline V gene data show CDR1 as LGHNA and CDR2 as YNFKEQ. The J segment lost 8 bases and the V segment lost 6 bases, leaving 8 bases of the junction unmatched. The CDR3 has 15 residues. This chain's CDR3 is CASRPGLAGQGTQYF. CDR3 nucleotide sequence: TGTGCCAGCAGACCGGGACTAGCGGGGCAGGGTACGCAGTATTTT.

V gene TRBV4-3 combines with J gene TRBJ2-1; no clear D. The CDR3 is 16 amino acids. Looked up from germline, CDR1 is LGHNA and CDR2 is YSLEER. Trimming pared 1 base from V and 2 bases from J, leaving 12 bases between. The CDR3: CASSQGRTRAYNEQFF. The CDR3 DNA reads TGCGCCAGCAGCCAAGGACGGACCCGGGCCTACAATGAGCAGTTCTTC.

Note on this clonotype: Germline is not matched at one junction end, which may reflect a read error. This rearrangement joins TRBV14 to TRBJ1-2; D unresolved. CDR3 length equals 14 residues. CDR1 SGHDN and CDR2 FVKESK come from the germline V gene. CDR3 coding DNA: TGTGCCAGCGGCCATGGAGCTCCTAACTATGGCTACACCTTC. Its protein is CASGHGAPNYGYTF.